This T cell receptor beta chain is from a study of blood T cells in healthy people across ages. The wider study: About one barcoded beta molecule per two T cells was the capture yield of template switching.

Looked up from germline, CDR1 is SGHVS and CDR2 is FNYEAQ. CDR3 length equals 14 residues. A J-beta primer mix and a sample-barcoded 5' primer were used in a second PCR of about 6 to 12 cycles. A single record per CDR3 protein comes from TCRdb applying MiXCR to the 5' RACE reads. The sample contains about 650,000 distinct CDR3 sequences, over 40% of which appear only once. Turning to this clonotype: A much larger clonotype is one base distant, so this may be a read error.

The rearrangement joins TRBV7-6 to TRBJ1-2; D gene ambiguous. Sequencing input: blood. This clonotype was sampled from a woman aged 80 or over in good health. Written as DNA, the CDR3 is TGTGACAGCAGCCCGCGCCCGGATAACTATGGCTACACCTTC. Translated: CDSSPRPDNYGYTF.